These 16 T cell receptor beta chains share one sample of origin, sequenced in a study of blood T cells in healthy people across ages. Sample-barcoded 5' priming and a J-beta primer mix drove a second PCR of 7 to 11 cycles. From the 5' RACE reads, TCRdb called clonotypes with MiXCR, one entry per CDR3 protein. The sample records 910,000 or so distinct CDR3 sequences, just over 50% being singletons. The specimen was blood. These receptors were obtained from a woman in her sixties or seventies in good health.

A single count supports this clonotype. CDR3 DNA: TGTGCCACCAGTGGGGACAGGGGCTCCTACAATGAGCAGTTCTTC. This gives the protein CATSGDRGSYNEQFF. This sequence joins TRBV24-1 and TRBJ2-1; 10 bases fit TRBD1. Per germline, CDR1 KGHDR and CDR2 SFDVKD. After removal of 5 bases from V and 0 bases from J, the junction contained 0 bases not matched to a gene. The CDR3 has 15 residues.

The V call is TRBV12-3 or TRBV12-4, the J call TRBJ1-1, with a tentative D call TRBD1 (5 bases). Between the trimmed V and J ends, which lost 8 bases and 4 bases, there was a span of 17 bases. The CDR3 runs to 14 residues. CDR3 amino acids: CASSLVTGGTEAFF. CDR3 DNA: TGTGCCAGCTCCTTAGTAACAGGTGGCACTGAAGCTTTCTTT.

This chain links TRBV6-2 or TRBV6-3 with TRBJ1-3; no definite D call. Germline-derived CDR1 and CDR2 are MNHEY and SVGEGT. The CDR3 extends over 17 amino acids. Trimming cost V 2 bases and J 0 bases, with 14 bases left between them. The CDR3 bases are TGTGCCAGCAGTTACAGAGCCCGAGCTCGCTCTGGAAACACCATATATTTT. As protein: CASSYRARARSGNTIYF.

This clonotype was counted a few times. V is TRBV27 and J is TRBJ2-1; D possibly corresponds to TRBD2 (6 bases). The V end was cut by 2 bases, the J end by 9 bases, with 17 bases between. There are 15 residues in the CDR3. The germline gives CDR1 MNHEY, CDR2 SMNVEV (reference sequence). The CDR3 region is CASSLNGGTFAEQFF. CDR3 DNA sequence: TGTGCCAGCAGTTTAAACGGCGGGACTTTCGCTGAGCAGTTCTTC.

The V gene is TRBV7-2, the J gene TRBJ1-2, with D hard to call. CDR1 SGHTA and CDR2 FQGNSA come from the germline V gene. The CDR3 sequence is 15 residues long. V shed 5 bases and J shed 4 bases, with 17 bases lying between them. The CDR3 DNA reads TGTGCCAGCAGCCTAGGGCCTGCGAGGCGCTATGGCTACACCTTC. This encodes CASSLGPARRYGYTF.

This chain connects TRBV7-6 to TRBJ2-1, with unresolved D. The germline gives CDR1 SGHVS, CDR2 FNYEAQ. Between the trimmed V and J ends, which lost 4 bases and 5 bases, there was a span of 9 bases. There are 13 residues in the CDR3. The CDR3 loop reads CASSSLVNNEQFF. The CDR3, as DNA: TGTGCCAGCAGCTCTCTAGTGAACAATGAGCAGTTCTTC.

The chain has TRBV2 and TRBJ2-1; 9 bases match TRBD2. Germline CDR1 reads SNHLY; CDR2 reads FYNNEI. This CDR3 is built from 15 residues. V was pared by 6 bases and J by 3 bases, with 6 bases of the junction left unmatched. CDR3 sequence (DNA): TGTGCCAGCAGCGCCGGGACTAGCAACTACAATGAGCAGTTCTTC. Amino acids: CASSAGTSNYNEQFF.

The chain is built from TRBV6-1 and TRBJ1-5; 7 nucleotides line up with TRBD1. Germline CDR1 MNHNS, CDR2 SASEGT. The CDR3 has 14 amino acids. V shed 3 bases and J 6 bases; nucleotides not matched to a gene: 5. CDR3 DNA: TGTGCCAGCAGTGAGACACAGGGGACTCAGCCCCAGCATTTT. This codes for CASSETQGTQPQHF.

The rearrangement uses TRBV20-1 and TRBJ2-4, with 7 bases matching TRBD1. The last part of the DNA fits TRBJ2-7 better; the J call may be wrong. Germline CDR1 DFQATT, CDR2 SNEGSKA (reference sequence). This CDR3 is 18 amino acids long. The DNA for the CDR3 is TGCAGTGCTATCCCGGGACAGTGGGGCCTCGAGACCATCTACGAGCAGTACTTC. Its translation: CSAIPGQWGLETIYEQYF.

The chain joins TRBV7-2 to TRBJ1-1; possibly TRBD1 for D (5 bases). Germline V gene lookup returns CDR1 SGHTA and CDR2 FQGNSA. The ends were cut back, 4 bases at V and 5 bases at J, with 11 bases in the middle. This CDR3 is built from 13 residues. The CDR3 DNA is TGTGCCAGCAGCTCCTCAGGGCTTACTGAAGCTTTCTTT. Translation gives CASSSSGLTEAFF.

In this sample, this clonotype turned up once. V is TRBV25-1 and J is TRBJ2-3; the match to TRBD2 covers 10 bases. CDR3 size: 15 residues. Germline loops: CDR1 MGHDK, CDR2 SYGVNS. V lost 3 bases and J lost 6; bases outside the gene matches: 6. CDR3: CASSELAGERDTQYF. In DNA, the CDR3 is TGTGCCAGCAGTGAGCTAGCGGGAGAGCGCGATACGCAGTATTTT.

The genes are TRBV10-3 and TRBJ2-1; D is possibly TRBD1 (6 bases). This CDR3 has 12 residues. Germline V gives CDR1 ENHRY, CDR2 SYGVKD. V was cut by 5 bases and J by 9 bases, with 11 bases left in between. Here the CDR3 DNA reads TGTGCCATCAGTCTTCAGGGGTTTGAGCAGTTCTTC. It is translated as CAISLQGFEQFF.

This clonotype came up a few times. The chain carries TRBV4-2 and TRBJ2-3; 9 nucleotides agree with TRBD2. CDR1 and CDR2 (germline): LGHNA, YNFKEQ. The CDR3 extends over 20 amino acids. Trimming removed 1 base from V and 3 bases from J; junction bases left unmatched: 17. The CDR3 DNA sequence: TGTGCCAGCAGCCAAGCCAATTGGGGTGGTAGTGCGGGAGGGACAGATACGCAGTATTTT. The encoded protein is CASSQANWGGSAGGTDTQYF.

This chain links TRBV20-1 with TRBJ1-2; TRBD1 is a possible D gene (6 bases). Germline V gene sequence: CDR1 DFQATT, CDR2 SNEGSKA (reference sequence). CDR3 length equals 21 residues. Trimming stripped 0 bases from V and 3 bases from J, with 32 bases between. CDR3 in amino acids: CSARDGPTEGTTRQRDYGYTF. The CDR3 bases are TGCAGTGCTAGAGATGGTCCTACCGAAGGGACAACCAGACAGCGCGACTATGGCTACACCTTC.

This clonotype was picked up a small number of times. This sequence joins TRBV20-1 and TRBJ2-1; D is ambiguous. V lost 4 bases, J lost 5 bases, and 9 bases lay in between. This CDR3 comprises 12 residues. CDR1 and CDR2 from the germline V gene are DFQATT and SNEGSKA (reference sequence). For the CDR3, the DNA is TGCAGTGCTAAGGTCGGACACAATGAGCAGTTCTTC. Protein product: CSAKVGHNEQFF.

The chain is built from TRBV5-4 and TRBJ1-4; D possibly corresponds to TRBD1 (6 bases). The CDR3 runs to 15 residues. Trimming cost V 2 bases and J 5 bases, with 13 bases left between them. Looked up from germline, CDR1 is SGHNT and CDR2 is YYREEE (reference sequence). In DNA, the CDR3 is TGTGCCAGCAGCTTTCGGACAGAAAGAAATGAAAAACTGTTTTTT. Translated, it gives CASSFRTERNEKLFF.